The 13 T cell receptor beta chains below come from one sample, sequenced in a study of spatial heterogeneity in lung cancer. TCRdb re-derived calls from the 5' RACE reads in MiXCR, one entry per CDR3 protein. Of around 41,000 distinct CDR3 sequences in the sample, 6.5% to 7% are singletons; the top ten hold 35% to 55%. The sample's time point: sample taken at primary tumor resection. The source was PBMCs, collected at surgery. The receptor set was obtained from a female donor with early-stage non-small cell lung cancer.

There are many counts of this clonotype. DNA of the CDR3: TGTGCCATCGGGGCTAAGGAGGGTTATAATTCACCCCTCCACTTT. Amino acid sequence: CAIGAKEGYNSPLHF. J is TRBJ1-6 and V is TRBV10-3; TRBD1 is a possible D gene (5 bases). Germline assignment: CDR1 ENHRY and CDR2 SYGVKD. This CDR3 region has 15 residues. V lost 8 bases and J lost 4, with 15 bases in between.

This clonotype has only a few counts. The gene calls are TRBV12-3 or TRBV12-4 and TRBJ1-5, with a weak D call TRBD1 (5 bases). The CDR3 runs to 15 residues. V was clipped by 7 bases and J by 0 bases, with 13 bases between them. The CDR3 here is CASTLTDYSNQPQHF. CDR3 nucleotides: TGTGCCAGCACTCTGACAGATTATAGCAATCAGCCCCAGCATTTT.

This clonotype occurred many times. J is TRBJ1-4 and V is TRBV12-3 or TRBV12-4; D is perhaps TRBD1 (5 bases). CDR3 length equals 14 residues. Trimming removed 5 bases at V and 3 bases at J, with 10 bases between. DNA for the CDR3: TGTGCCAGCAGTCCCCGGGGGGCTAATGAAAAACTGTTTTTT. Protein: CASSPRGANEKLFF.

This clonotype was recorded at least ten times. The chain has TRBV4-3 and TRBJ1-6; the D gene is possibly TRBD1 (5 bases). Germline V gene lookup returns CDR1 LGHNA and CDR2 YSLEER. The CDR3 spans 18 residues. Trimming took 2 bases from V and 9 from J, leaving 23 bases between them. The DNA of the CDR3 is TGCGCCAGCAGCCAAAGCCGCTCCTCCGGGGCCCAACTTTCACCCCTCCACTTT. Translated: CASSQSRSSGAQLSPLHF.

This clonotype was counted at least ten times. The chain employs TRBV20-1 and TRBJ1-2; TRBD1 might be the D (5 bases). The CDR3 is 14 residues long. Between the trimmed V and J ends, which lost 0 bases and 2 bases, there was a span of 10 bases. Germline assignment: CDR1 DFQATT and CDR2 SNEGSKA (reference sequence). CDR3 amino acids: CSAREDGGNYGYTF. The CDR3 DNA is TGCAGTGCTAGAGAGGATGGGGGAAACTATGGCTACACCTTC.

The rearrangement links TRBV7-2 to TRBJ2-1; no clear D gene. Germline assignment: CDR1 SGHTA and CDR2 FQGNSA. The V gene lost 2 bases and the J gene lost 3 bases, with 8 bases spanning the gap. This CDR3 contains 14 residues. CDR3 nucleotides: TGTGCCAGCAGCTTAATCATAGTCTACAATGAGCAGTTCTTC. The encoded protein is CASSLIIVYNEQFF. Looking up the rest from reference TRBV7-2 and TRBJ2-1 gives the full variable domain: GAGVSQSPSNKVTEKGKDVELRCDPISGHTALYWYRQSLGQGLEFLIYFQGNSAPDKSGLPSDRFSAERTGGSVSTLTIQRTQQEDSAVYLCASSLIIVYNEQFFGPGTRLTVL.

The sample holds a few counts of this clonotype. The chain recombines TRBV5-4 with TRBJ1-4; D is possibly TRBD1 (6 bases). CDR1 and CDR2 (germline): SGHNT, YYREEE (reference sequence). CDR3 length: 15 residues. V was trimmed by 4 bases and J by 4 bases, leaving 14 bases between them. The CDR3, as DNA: TGTGCCAGCAGCACCAACAGGGCCGTTAATGAAAAACTGTTTTTT. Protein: CASSTNRAVNEKLFF.

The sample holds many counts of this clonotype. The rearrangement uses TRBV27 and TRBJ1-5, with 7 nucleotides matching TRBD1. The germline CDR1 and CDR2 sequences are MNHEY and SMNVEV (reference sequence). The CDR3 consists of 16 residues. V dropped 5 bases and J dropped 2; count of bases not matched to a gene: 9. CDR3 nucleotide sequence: TGTGCCAGCAGTACGGTGCAGGGGGATGGCAATCAGCCCCAGCATTTT. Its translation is CASSTVQGDGNQPQHF.

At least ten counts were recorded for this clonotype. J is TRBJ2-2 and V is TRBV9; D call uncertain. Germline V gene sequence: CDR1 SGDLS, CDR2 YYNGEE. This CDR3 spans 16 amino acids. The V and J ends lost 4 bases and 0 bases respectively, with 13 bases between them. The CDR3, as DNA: TGTGCCAGCAGCCGGGTTTGGGTTTCGAACACCGGGGAGCTGTTTTTT. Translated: CASSRVWVSNTGELFF. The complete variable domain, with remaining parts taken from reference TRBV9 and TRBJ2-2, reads DSGVTQTPKHLITATGQRVTLRCSPRSGDLSVYWYQQSLDQGLQFLIQYYNGEERAKGNILERFSAQQFPDLHSELNLSSLELGDSALYFCASSRVWVSNTGELFFGEGSRLTVL.

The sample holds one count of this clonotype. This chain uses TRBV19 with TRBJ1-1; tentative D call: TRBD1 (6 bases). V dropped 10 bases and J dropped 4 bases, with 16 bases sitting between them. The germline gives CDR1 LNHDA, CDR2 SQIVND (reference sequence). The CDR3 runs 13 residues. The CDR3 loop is CATRQDWGTEAFF. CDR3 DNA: TGTGCCACACGACAGGATTGGGGCACTGAAGCTTTCTTT.

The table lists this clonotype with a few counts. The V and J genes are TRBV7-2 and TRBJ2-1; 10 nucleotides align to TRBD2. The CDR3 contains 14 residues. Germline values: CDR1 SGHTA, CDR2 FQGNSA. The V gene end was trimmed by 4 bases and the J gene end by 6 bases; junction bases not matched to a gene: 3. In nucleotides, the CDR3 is TGTGCCAGCAGCTCAGCGGGGGGGCGCAATGAGCAGTTCTTC. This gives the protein CASSSAGGRNEQFF.

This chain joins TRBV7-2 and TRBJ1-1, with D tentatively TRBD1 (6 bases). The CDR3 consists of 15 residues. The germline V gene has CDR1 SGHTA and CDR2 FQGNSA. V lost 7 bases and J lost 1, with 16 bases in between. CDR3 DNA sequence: TGTGCCAGCACCCCCCTCCTACAGGGGAACACTGAAGCTTTCTTT. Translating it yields CASTPLLQGNTEAFF.

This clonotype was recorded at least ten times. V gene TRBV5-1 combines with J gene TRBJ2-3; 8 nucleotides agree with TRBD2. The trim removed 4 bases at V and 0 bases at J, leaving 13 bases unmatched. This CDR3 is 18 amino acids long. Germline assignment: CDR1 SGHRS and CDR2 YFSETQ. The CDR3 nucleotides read TGCGCCAGCAGCCTCCCGAGTAGCGGGGCCTCGAGCACAGATACGCAGTATTTT. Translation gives CASSLPSSGASSTDTQYF.